The 25 T cell receptor beta chains below were found in one sample sequenced in a study of blood T cells in healthy people across ages. A second about 6 to 12 cycle PCR used barcoded and J-beta primers. TCRdb passed the 5' RACE reads through MiXCR, listing each CDR3 protein once. The sample has 630,000 or so distinct CDR3 sequences, about 28% seen once. Sequencing was done on a sample of blood. The receptors stem from a woman aged 80 or over in good health.

The rearrangement links TRBV10-2 to TRBJ2-1, with D uncertain. CDR1 is WSHSY, CDR2 SAAADI, per germline. Trimming took 3 bases from V and 3 from J, leaving 15 bases between them. This CDR3 contains 16 residues. The DNA of the CDR3 is TGCGCCAGCAGTGACCCAGCTGCCTTCATCTACAATGAGCAGTTCTTC. This sequence encodes CASSDPAAFIYNEQFF.

This clonotype was recorded at least ten times. V usage is TRBV15 and J usage is TRBJ1-2; D call uncertain. The germline V gene has CDR1 LNHNV and CDR2 YYDKDF (reference sequence). The CDR3 has 15 residues. The ends were cut back, 0 bases at V and 0 bases at J, with 8 bases in the middle. The CDR3 nucleotides read TGTGCCACCAGCAGAGATGAAGATCCTAACTATGGCTACACCTTC. Encoded protein: CATSRDEDPNYGYTF.

The rearrangement joins TRBV4-1 to TRBJ2-3, with a weak D call TRBD2 (5 bases). The CDR3 contains 16 residues. The V gene's germline CDR1 is MGHRA and CDR2 YSYEKL. V was cut by 1 base and J by 0 bases, with 11 bases left in between. The CDR3 protein is CASSQVAQTSTDTQYF. The CDR3 region has the DNA TGCGCCAGCAGCCAAGTAGCGCAAACTAGCACAGATACGCAGTATTTT.

This clonotype was found many times. The chain employs TRBV5-1 and TRBJ2-3; no clear D gene. The V end lost 2 bases, the J end lost 6 bases, and 10 bases lay between the germline ends. The CDR3 runs to 13 residues. Germline V gives CDR1 SGHRS, CDR2 YFSETQ. The CDR3 sequence: CASSFLGSDTQYF. The CDR3 DNA reads TGCGCCAGCAGCTTCCTAGGTTCCGATACGCAGTATTTT.

This clonotype was recorded at least ten times. V is TRBV7-2 and J is TRBJ2-7; TRBD1 is a possible D gene (5 bases). Trimming removed 5 bases at V and 4 bases at J, with 9 bases between. Germline CDR1 and CDR2: SGHTA and FQGNSA. This CDR3 region has 12 residues. The CDR3 spells CASSIDSYEQYF. The CDR3 coding sequence is TGTGCCAGCAGCATAGACAGTTACGAGCAGTACTTC.

This chain connects TRBV15 to TRBJ2-1; the D call may be TRBD1 or TRBD2 (5 bases each). The J call could be wrong; TRBJ2-7 is a better fit for the DNA end. The CDR3 spans 14 residues. From germline, CDR1 is LNHNV and CDR2 YYDKDF (reference sequence). CDR3 region: CATSRDGGNNEQYF. CDR3 DNA sequence: TGTGCCACCAGCAGAGATGGGGGAAACAATGAGCAGTACTTC.

The V gene is TRBV4-1, the J gene TRBJ2-5, with 8 bases aligning to TRBD2. In germline, CDR1 is MGHRA, CDR2 YSYEKL. J was trimmed by 2 bases and V by 0 bases; bases with no gene match: 8. This CDR3 has 17 residues. The CDR3 sequence: CASSQEGMVAGQETQYF. CDR3 nucleotide sequence: TGCGCCAGCAGCCAAGAAGGGATGGTAGCGGGGCAAGAGACCCAGTACTTC.

This clonotype was seen at least ten times. J is TRBJ2-1 and V is TRBV6-6; TRBD1 matches 11 bases. The germline V gene has CDR1 MNHNY and CDR2 SVGAGI (reference sequence). This CDR3 is 15 amino acids long. Trimming cost V 6 bases and J 7 bases; bases outside gene matches: 8. CDR3 in DNA: TGTGCCAGCAGCGGCCGGGACAGGGGGGAGAATGAGCAGTTCTTC. Residues: CASSGRDRGENEQFF.

The chain joins TRBV30 to TRBJ1-4, with D unresolved. CDR3 length: 12 amino acids. Germline V lookup: CDR1 GTSNPN, CDR2 SVGIG (reference sequence). V shed 2 bases and J shed 4 bases, with 5 bases lying between them. Here the CDR3 DNA reads TGTGCCTGGAGTCATCGTAATGAAAAACTGTTTTTT. Amino acids: CAWSHRNEKLFF.

This clonotype was seen at least ten times. The V call is TRBV30, the J call TRBJ2-6, with 7 bases lining up with TRBD1. There are 15 residues in the CDR3. In germline, CDR1 is GTSNPN, CDR2 SVGIG (reference sequence). Trimming cost V 6 bases and J 2 bases; bases outside gene matches: 7. CDR3 region: CACHATGAGANVLTF. DNA for the CDR3: TGTGCCTGTCATGCCACAGGGGCTGGGGCCAACGTCCTGACTTTC. Together with reference TRBV30 and TRBJ2-6, the CDR3 gives the full variable domain: SQTIHQWPATLVQPVGSPLSLECTVEGTSNPNLYWYRQAAGRGLQLLFYSVGIGQISSEVPQNLSASRPQDRQFILSSKKLLLSDSGFYLCACHATGAGANVLTFGAGSRLTVL.

This clonotype was counted at least ten times. The chain employs TRBV7-2 and TRBJ2-3; D remains ambiguous. CDR1 and CDR2 from the germline V gene are SGHTA and FQGNSA. V lost 6 bases and J lost 0, with 7 bases in between. The CDR3 has 13 amino acids. The CDR3 DNA is TGTGCCAGCAGACACGCTAGCACAGATACGCAGTATTTT. It codes for CASRHASTDTQYF.

In the case of this clonotype: It may be a read error: a sequence one base away is much more abundant. This chain joins TRBV15 and TRBJ2-1; tentatively, D is TRBD2 (6 bases). The length of the CDR3 is 15 residues. The V gene's germline CDR1 is LNHNV and CDR2 YYDKDF (reference sequence). The CDR3 sequence is CATSREGLTYSEQFF. The CDR3 DNA is TGTGCCACCAGCAGAGAGGGACTGACTTACAGTGAGCAGTTCTTC.

The CDR3 spells CSARSGGWDEQFF. As DNA, the CDR3 is TGCAGTGCTAGAAGCGGGGGGTGGGATGAGCAGTTCTTC. The chain uses TRBV20-1 and TRBJ2-1; 9 positions agree with TRBD2. CDR1 and CDR2 (germline): DFQATT, SNEGSKA (reference sequence). This CDR3 region has 13 residues. Trimming took 2 bases from V and 8 from J; bases not matched to a gene: 4.

For this clonotype: The junction and the germline gene differ at one end; a read error may be behind it. The chain couples TRBV12-3 or TRBV12-4 to TRBJ2-3; D is ambiguous. This CDR3 has 12 amino acids. CDR3 in amino acids: CASSASADAQYF. The CDR3 nucleotides read TGTGCCAGCAGCGCCAGCGCAGATGCGCAGTATTTT.

The chain employs TRBV6-6 and TRBJ1-6; D possibly corresponds to TRBD1 (5 bases). With 2 bases removed from V and 9 bases from J, the gap between germline ends came to 11 bases. CDR3 length: 14 residues. The germline V gene has CDR1 MNHNY and CDR2 SVGAGI (reference sequence). CDR3 in amino acids: CASSYGGTGSPLHF. In DNA form, the CDR3 reads TGTGCCAGCAGTTACGGGGGTACGGGTTCACCCCTCCACTTT.

This clonotype showed up many times. This chain links TRBV27 with TRBJ2-7; D perhaps matches TRBD2 (6 bases). The CDR3 is made up of 11 amino acids. V was trimmed by 8 bases and J by 4 bases, leaving 9 bases between them. Germline CDR1 and CDR2: MNHEY and SMNVEV (reference sequence). CDR3 residues: CASAEGYEQYF. In DNA, the CDR3 is TGTGCCAGCGCGGAGGGTTACGAGCAGTACTTC.

This clonotype was counted at least ten times. V usage is TRBV6-1 and J usage is TRBJ1-4, with 7 bases matching TRBD1. The CDR3 extends over 14 amino acids. From germline, CDR1 is MNHNS and CDR2 SASEGT. V was pared by 6 bases and J by 5 bases, with 6 bases of the junction left unmatched. CDR3 bases: TGTGCCAGCAGACGCGGACAGGTGAATGAAAAACTGTTTTTT. Translating it yields CASRRGQVNEKLFF.

CDR3 bases: TGTGCCAGTAGTATGGTGAAAGAGACCCAGTACTTC. This gives the protein CASSMVKETQYF. The chain joins TRBV19 to TRBJ2-4; no clear D. The end of the DNA fits TRBJ2-5 better, so the J call may be wrong. Germline values: CDR1 LNHDA, CDR2 SQIVND (reference sequence). This CDR3 region has 12 residues.

The chain employs TRBV28 and TRBJ2-1, with TRBD1 matching over 7 bases. The J call may be incorrect, as the DNA end agrees better with TRBJ2-7. This CDR3 spans 15 amino acids. Germline loops: CDR1 MDHEN, CDR2 SYDVKM. CDR3 region: CASSPQGSGYNEQYF. The DNA for the CDR3 is TGTGCCAGCAGTCCACAGGGGTCGGGGTACAATGAGCAGTACTTC.

This clonotype has just a few counts. This may arise from a read error, as a much more abundant clone is one base away. The chain recombines TRBV2 with TRBJ2-3; no reliable D call. The V end lost 4 bases, the J end lost 8 bases, and 16 bases lay between the germline ends. Germline V CDR1 and CDR2: SNHLY, FYNNEI. This CDR3 has 14 residues. CDR3 DNA: TGTGCCAGCAGTGGGAACCCCAATTCAGCTACGCAGTATTTT. It is translated as CASSGNPNSATQYF.

This clonotype has at least ten counts. The chain uses TRBV3-1 and TRBJ2-1; unclear D gene. In germline, CDR1 is LGHDT, CDR2 YNNKEL (reference sequence). The CDR3 runs to 16 residues. Trimming cost V 0 bases and J 2 bases, with 11 bases left between them. CDR3 DNA: TGTGCCAGCAGCCAAGAAGACTGGCATCCCTACAATGAGCAGTTCTTC. Its translation: CASSQEDWHPYNEQFF.

The chain recombines TRBV18 with TRBJ1-2, with 7 nucleotides matching TRBD1. CDR1 and CDR2 from the germline V gene are KGHSH and LQKENI. This CDR3 region has 15 residues. J was trimmed by 4 bases and V by 8 bases; bases with no gene match: 13. CDR3 amino acids: CASTDIATGSYGYTF. DNA for the CDR3: TGTGCCAGCACCGATATAGCGACAGGGAGCTATGGCTACACCTTC.

This clonotype appeared many times. The rearrangement joins TRBV12-3 or TRBV12-4 to TRBJ1-4; the match to TRBD1 covers 7 bases. The CDR3 is 14 residues long. Trimming took 5 bases from V and 5 from J; bases not matched to a gene: 5. In DNA form, the CDR3 reads TGTGCCAGCAGTACCGGGACAGAAAATGAAAAACTGTTTTTT. Translated, it gives CASSTGTENEKLFF.

Many counts were recorded for this clonotype. The V call is TRBV2, the J call TRBJ2-7, with TRBD1 matching over 7 bases. This CDR3 spans 14 amino acids. Looked up from germline, CDR1 is SNHLY and CDR2 is FYNNEI. V was clipped by 6 bases and J by 3 bases; unmatched bases: 8. CDR3 sequence reads: CASRGLAGGYEQYF. The CDR3 DNA is TGTGCCAGCAGGGGCCTTGCAGGGGGCTACGAGCAGTACTTC.

This clonotype was detected many times. The chain carries TRBV27 and TRBJ1-6; 8 bases fit TRBD1. Germline V gene sequence: CDR1 MNHEY, CDR2 SMNVEV (reference sequence). The CDR3 totals 14 residues. V shed 5 bases, J shed 7 bases, and the junction held 4 bases outside the gene matches. In DNA form, the CDR3 reads TGTGCCAGCAGTGAGGGACAGGAGAATTCACCCCTCCACTTT. It specifies CASSEGQENSPLHF.